The 27 T cell receptor beta chains presented below share a single source sample, sequenced in a study of cytomegalovirus exposure and HLA in healthy donors. The PCR was carried out with 60 Vbeta primers and 13 Jbeta primers. Here immunoSEQ multiplex PCR was the method, and the copy in TCRdb shows in-frame clones only, minus some. The data hold around 190,000 clones, with around 83% observed a single time. What was sequenced was PBMCs. These receptors all come from a man in his forties in good health and CMV-seropositive.

The rearrangement joins TRBV5-1 to TRBJ1-2, with D perhaps TRBD1 (5 bases). CDR1 is SGHRS, CDR2 YFSETQ, per germline. V lost 5 bases and J 0 bases, leaving 11 bases between the germline ends. The CDR3 is 14 amino acids. Written as DNA, the CDR3 is TGCGCCAGCAGAGAAACAGGAGCTAACTATGGCTACACCTTC. Amino acid sequence: CASRETGANYGYTF.

This clone has only one observation. The gene calls are TRBV6-1 and TRBJ1-2, with 9 bases matching TRBD1. The V gene end was trimmed by 6 bases and the J gene end by 6 bases; junction bases not matched to a gene: 5. The CDR3 contains 13 residues. Germline V gives CDR1 MNHNS, CDR2 SASEGT. Here the CDR3 DNA reads TGTGCCAGCAGCTTAACAGGGGGCCATGGCTACACCTTC. As protein: CASSLTGGHGYTF.

This clone was counted a single time. The chain joins TRBV5-6 to TRBJ2-7, with D possibly TRBD2 on 6 matching bases. Per the germline V gene, CDR1 is SGHDT and CDR2 is YYEEEE. V lost 4 bases to trimming and J lost 0 bases, with 14 bases between them. This CDR3 spans 15 amino acids. CDR3 loop: CASSRGTFSSYEQYF. DNA for the CDR3: TGTGCCAGCAGCCGCGGGACGTTTAGCTCCTACGAGCAGTACTTC.

The V call is TRBV15, the J call TRBJ2-4; D remains unclear. V was cut by 0 bases and J by 0 bases, with 12 bases left in between. There are 17 residues in the CDR3. Germline values: CDR1 LNHNV, CDR2 YYDKDF (reference sequence). CDR3 protein: CATSRDFSGLAKNIQYF. CDR3 bases: TGTGCCACCAGCAGAGATTTTTCAGGTCTAGCCAAAAACATTCAGTACTTC.

V and J are TRBV9 and TRBJ2-1; D perhaps matches TRBD1 (5 bases). The CDR3 length is 14 residues. The germline V and J ends were trimmed by 0 bases and 12 bases, with 16 bases remaining between them. Germline values: CDR1 SGDLS, CDR2 YYNGEE. Here the CDR3 DNA reads TGTGCCAGCAGCGTAGCTACAGGACAATGGTGGCAGTTCTTC. It is translated as CASSVATGQWWQFF.

The chain is built from TRBV5-6 and TRBJ2-7, with 10 bases lining up with TRBD1. CDR3 length: 16 residues. Germline CDR1 reads SGHDT; CDR2 reads YYEEEE. V lost 4 bases, J lost 0 bases, and 7 bases stayed unmatched. CDR3 DNA: TGTGCCAGCAGCCTACGGACAGGGGGTATCTCCTACGAGCAGTACTTC. The encoded protein is CASSLRTGGISYEQYF.

The chain is built from TRBV6-1 and TRBJ1-2; no firm D call. V was clipped by 6 bases and J by 4 bases, with 18 bases between them. Per germline, CDR1 MNHNS and CDR2 SASEGT. The CDR3 is 15 residues long. CDR3 coding DNA: TGTGCCAGCAGCGGCAAACCCGACCGAGGCTATGGCTACACCTTC. Amino acids: CASSGKPDRGYGYTF.

The gene calls are TRBV27 and TRBJ1-5, with D perhaps TRBD1 (6 bases). V lost 8 bases, J lost 4 bases, and 18 bases lay in between. Germline CDR1 MNHEY, CDR2 SMNVEV (reference sequence). This CDR3 is built from 15 residues. The DNA for the CDR3 is TGTGCCAGCGGATACACCGGGACATCTAATCAGCCCCAGCATTTT. Residues: CASGYTGTSNQPQHF.

The gene calls are TRBV19 and TRBJ2-3; D gene unclear. The CDR3 is made up of 16 amino acids. Germline V gene data show CDR1 as LNHDA and CDR2 as SQIVND (reference sequence). V was pared by 8 bases and J by 2 bases, with 20 bases between. The CDR3 DNA follows: TGTGCCAGTGGCCCTGGAACAGCCTTTATCACAGATACGCAGTATTTT. Its protein product is CASGPGTAFITDTQYF.

The rearrangement uses TRBV6-6 and TRBJ2-3; TRBD1 aligns across 7 bases. The CDR3 has 14 residues. CDR1 is MNHNY and CDR2 is SVGAGI in the germline V gene (reference sequence). Trimming took 6 bases from V and 6 from J; bases not matched to a gene: 9. In nucleotides, the CDR3 is TGTGCCAGCAGCCACAGGGGCCCCCCCGATACGCAGTATTTT. This encodes CASSHRGPPDTQYF.

V gene TRBV18 combines with J gene TRBJ2-1, with 7 positions matching TRBD1. Trimming cost V 4 bases and J 4 bases; bases outside gene matches: 1. The CDR3 has 13 amino acids. The V gene's germline CDR1 is KGHSH and CDR2 LQKENI. This chain's CDR3 is CASSHRGYNEQFF. CDR3 coding DNA: TGTGCCAGCTCACACAGGGGATACAATGAGCAGTTCTTC.

V and J are TRBV5-4 and TRBJ2-7, with D perhaps TRBD2 (6 bases). V dropped 3 bases and J dropped 2 bases, with 18 bases sitting between them. The CDR3 has 16 residues. CDR1 is SGHNT, CDR2 YYREEE, per germline (reference sequence). The CDR3 region is CASSSLVGGRAYEQYF. The CDR3, as DNA: TGTGCCAGCAGCTCACTCGTGGGAGGAAGGGCCTACGAGCAGTACTTC.

The chain recombines TRBV7-3 with TRBJ2-5; D might be TRBD1 (5 bases). This CDR3 is 13 amino acids long. V was pared by 2 bases and J by 5 bases, with 9 bases between. The germline V gene encodes CDR1 SGHTA and CDR2 FQGTGA. CDR3 nucleotide sequence: TGTGCCAGCAGCTTATCGACAGATGAGACCCAGTACTTC. This encodes CASSLSTDETQYF.

This clone has just one count. The chain combines TRBV5-5 with TRBJ1-3; no clear D gene. The CDR3 has 15 amino acids. Germline V gene lookup returns CDR1 SGHKS and CDR2 YYEKEE (reference sequence). Trimming shortened V by 7 bases and J by 0 bases, and 14 bases separated the two germline ends. The CDR3 DNA reads as TGTGCCAGCGAGAGGGTAGGGAGCTCTGGAAACACCATATATTTT. It is translated as CASERVGSSGNTIYF.

The chain uses TRBV25-1 and TRBJ1-1; D gene unclear. The CDR3 has 13 amino acids. Germline-derived CDR1 and CDR2 are MGHDK and SYGVNS. Trimming cost V 3 bases and J 2 bases, with 7 bases left between them. Here the CDR3 reads CASSEAVNTEAFF. Written as DNA, the CDR3 is TGTGCCAGCAGTGAGGCAGTAAACACTGAAGCTTTCTTT. Drawing the rest from reference TRBV25-1 and TRBJ1-1, the complete variable domain is EADIYQTPRYLVIGTGKKITLECSQTMGHDKMYWYQQDPGMELHLIHYSYGVNSTEKGDLSSESTVSRIRTEHFPLTLESARPSHTSQYLCASSEAVNTEAFFGQGTRLTVV.

In this sample, this clone turned up once. The CDR3 loop is CSVRRDRSSNEQFF. CDR3 bases: TGCAGCGTTAGGAGGGACAGGTCGTCTAATGAGCAGTTCTTC. The rearrangement links TRBV29-1 to TRBJ2-1; TRBD1 agrees at 8 bases. The CDR3 has 14 amino acids. J gave up 7 bases and V 5 bases, and 10 bases lay outside the gene matches. The germline V gene has CDR1 SQVTM and CDR2 ANQGSEA.

This clone appeared once. The chain employs TRBV28 and TRBJ1-2, with a weak D call TRBD1 (5 bases). Germline CDR1 and CDR2: MDHEN and SYDVKM. This CDR3 region has 11 residues. V dropped 7 bases and J dropped 13 bases, with 16 bases sitting between them. CDR3 nucleotides: TGTGCCAGCACGCTGGGACTGAAATTCACCTTC. Translation: CASTLGLKFTF.

The chain carries TRBV6-4 and TRBJ1-4; D possibly corresponds to TRBD1 (6 bases). The V gene lost 3 bases and the J gene lost 7 bases, with 9 bases spanning the gap. Germline loops: CDR1 MRHNA, CDR2 SNTAGT. There are 13 residues in the CDR3. CDR3 region: CASSEGGTEKLFF. Here the CDR3 DNA reads TGTGCCAGCAGTGAAGGGGGAACTGAAAAACTGTTTTTT.

The chain combines TRBV9 with TRBJ1-4; D possibly corresponds to TRBD1 (5 bases). Germline V lookup: CDR1 SGDLS, CDR2 YYNGEE. V was shortened by 3 bases and J by 0 bases, with 9 bases between the two germline ends. The CDR3 totals 15 residues. The CDR3 sequence is CASSGQPSTNEKLFF. The CDR3, as DNA: TGTGCCAGCAGCGGACAGCCTTCAACTAATGAAAAACTGTTTTTT. Full variable domain (missing parts from reference TRBV9 and TRBJ1-4): DSGVTQTPKHLITATGQRVTLRCSPRSGDLSVYWYQQSLDQGLQFLIQYYNGEERAKGNILERFSAQQFPDLHSELNLSSLELGDSALYFCASSGQPSTNEKLFFGSGTQLSVL.

The rearrangement links TRBV6-1 to TRBJ2-5; 9 bases line up with TRBD1. Germline V gene lookup returns CDR1 MNHNS and CDR2 SASEGT. CDR3 length equals 15 residues. The J segment lost 2 bases and the V segment lost 8 bases, leaving 9 bases of the junction unmatched. The CDR3 DNA is TGTGCCAGCGCAAAGGGTGGACAGGGGCAAGAGACCCAGTACTTC. This codes for CASAKGGQGQETQYF.

The chain uses TRBV7-8 and TRBJ1-1; 8 bases agree with TRBD1. Trimming cost V 5 bases and J 4 bases; bases outside gene matches: 21. This CDR3 has 19 residues. CDR1 is SGHVS and CDR2 is FQNEAQ in the germline V gene. CDR3 sequence: CASSRDRPWRRGKSTEAFF. CDR3 nucleotide sequence: TGTGCCAGCAGCCGGGACAGGCCTTGGCGAAGAGGTAAGAGCACTGAAGCTTTCTTT.

The chain couples TRBV4-3 to TRBJ2-3; TRBD2 might be the D (5 bases). Per germline, CDR1 LGHNA and CDR2 YSLEER. CDR3 length equals 16 residues. Trimming removed 2 bases from V and 2 bases from J, with 14 bases in between. The CDR3 loop reads CASSQRSTADTDTQYF. CDR3 bases: TGCGCCAGCAGCCAACGGTCCACAGCGGACACAGATACGCAGTATTTT.

In its sample, this clone was seen once. The gene calls are TRBV19 and TRBJ2-2; 9 bases are a match to TRBD2. The CDR3 consists of 14 residues. CDR1 LNHDA and CDR2 SQIVND come from the germline V gene (reference sequence). V lost 5 bases to trimming and J lost 9 bases; unmatched junction nucleotides: 7. The CDR3 sequence is CASSAGTSHRELFF. The CDR3 nucleotides are TGTGCCAGTAGTGCCGGGACTAGCCACAGGGAGCTGTTTTTT.

This clone has a single count. V is TRBV6-1 and J is TRBJ2-7; 9 bases agree with TRBD2. V lost 6 bases and J lost 4; bases outside the gene matches: 10. Germline V gene data show CDR1 as MNHNS and CDR2 as SASEGT. CDR3 length: 15 residues. The CDR3 nucleotides are TGTGCCAGCAGCCCGGTGGCGGGAGGGCGTTACGAGCAGTACTTC. Protein: CASSPVAGGRYEQYF.

CDR3 sequence: CASSWGQGAHEQFF. CDR3 in DNA: TGTGCCAGCAGCTGGGGACAGGGGGCGCATGAGCAGTTCTTC. The chain joins TRBV7-2 to TRBJ2-1; the match to TRBD1 covers 12 bases. The CDR3 contains 14 residues. With 4 bases clipped from V and 8 bases from J, the junction kept 3 bases outside the gene matches. Germline V gene sequence: CDR1 SGHTA, CDR2 FQGNSA. Full variable domain (remainder filled in from reference TRBV7-2 and TRBJ2-1): GAGVSQSPSNKVTEKGKDVELRCDPISGHTALYWYRQSLGQGLEFLIYFQGNSAPDKSGLPSDRFSAERTGGSVSTLTIQRTQQEDSAVYLCASSWGQGAHEQFFGPGTRLTVL.

The genes are TRBV5-5 and TRBJ2-2, with 8 positions matching TRBD1. After removal of 4 bases from V and 2 bases from J, the junction contained 4 bases not matched to a gene. The CDR3 length is 15 residues. Germline lookup yields CDR1 SGHKS and CDR2 YYEKEE (reference sequence). The CDR3 reads CASSVTGENTGELFF. The CDR3, as DNA: TGTGCCAGCAGCGTGACAGGGGAAAACACCGGGGAGCTGTTTTTT.

There are a few counts of this clone. This chain joins TRBV20-1 and TRBJ2-3; D is unclear. CDR1 and CDR2 from the germline V gene are DFQATT and SNEGSKA (reference sequence). The length of the CDR3 is 10 residues. In DNA form, the CDR3 reads TGCAGCACAAGCACAGATACGCAGTATTTT. Translated, it gives CSTSTDTQYF.